What follows are 10 T cell receptor beta chains derived from one specimen sequenced in a study of beta chain features in type 1 diabetes. General study points: Within each of all four CD4+ subsets, Type 1 diabetes patients had TCRB CDR3s that were moderately but significantly shorter.

Expressed TCRB transcripts were sequenced after all isolated RNA was converted to cDNA. Sequencing was performed with immunoSEQ multiplex PCR; in TCRdb, only in-frame clones are kept and a portion is missing. The sample yields approximately 170,000 clones, 7% to 9% seen once. For these TCRs, the target antigens are not known. Sequencing was done on a sample of central memory CD4+ T cells from blood. These receptors were obtained from a man between 18 and 35 years old with type 1 diabetes.

This clone occurred a few times. This chain joins TRBV28 and TRBJ2-5, with D possibly TRBD2 on 6 matching bases. TRBJ2-7 explains the end of the DNA better; the J call may be wrong. This CDR3 has 11 residues. In germline, CDR1 is MDHEN, CDR2 SYDVKM. CDR3: CASLREDEQYF. In DNA form, the CDR3 reads TGTGCCAGCCTCAGGGAGGACGAGCAGTACTTC.

This clone was counted ten times or more. The chain recombines TRBV19 with TRBJ2-1; D gene unclear. CDR3 size: 11 residues. V was shortened by 2 bases and J by 11 bases, with 7 bases between the two germline ends. From germline, CDR1 is LNHDA and CDR2 SQIVND (reference sequence). In DNA form, the CDR3 reads TGTGCCAGTAGTATACGCTACCAGCAGTTCTTC. Amino acid sequence: CASSIRYQQFF.

The gene calls are TRBV18 and TRBJ2-1; maybe TRBD1 (5 bases). CDR3 length: 14 amino acids. Trimming left V 2 bases short and J 3 bases short, with 8 bases between. Germline-derived CDR1 and CDR2 are KGHSH and LQKENI. In nucleotides, the CDR3 is TGTGCCAGCTCACCAAGCAGGGACTACAATGAGCAGTTCTTC. Residues: CASSPSRDYNEQFF.

In its sample, this clone was seen a few times. This chain links TRBV28 with TRBJ2-1; 11 positions agree with TRBD2. From germline, CDR1 is MDHEN and CDR2 SYDVKM. The CDR3 spans 16 residues. With V trimmed by 3 bases and J by 4 bases, 5 bases remained unmatched. The CDR3 is CASSFLSGGAYNEQFF. The CDR3 bases are TGTGCCAGCAGTTTTCTTAGCGGGGGGGCGTACAATGAGCAGTTCTTC. Full variable domain (missing parts from reference TRBV28 and TRBJ2-1): DVKVTQSSRYLVKRTGEKVFLECVQDMDHENMFWYRQDPGLGLRLIYFSYDVKMKEKGDIPEGYSVSREKKERFSLILESASTNQTSMYLCASSFLSGGAYNEQFFGPGTRLTVL.

The V call is TRBV19, the J call TRBJ1-5; maybe TRBD1 (5 bases). Germline V CDR1 and CDR2: LNHDA, SQIVND (reference sequence). The CDR3 is made up of 14 amino acids. The V end lost 6 bases, the J end lost 7 bases, and 16 bases lay between the germline ends. CDR3 DNA sequence: TGTGCCAGTAGCCGGGAGCAGGGAGGCCAGCCCCAGCATTTT. Translating gives CASSREQGGQPQHF.

For this clone: This specimen includes other DNA sequences encoding the same CDR3. The rearrangement joins TRBV7-2 to TRBJ2-3; D call uncertain. The germline CDR1 and CDR2 sequences are SGHTA and FQGNSA. V gave up 5 bases and J gave up 6 bases, with 9 bases separating them. CDR3 length equals 12 residues. The CDR3 here is CASSPRLDTQYF. The CDR3 bases are TGTGCCAGCAGCCCCCGACTGGATACGCAGTATTTT.

The gene calls are TRBV28 and TRBJ1-5; D not certain. V lost 6 bases, J lost 0 bases, and 12 bases lay in between. CDR1 and CDR2 (germline): MDHEN, SYDVKM. The CDR3 contains 15 residues. DNA of the CDR3: TGTGCCAGCAGCTCCTTTAGCCTTAGCAATCAGCCCCAGCATTTT. This translates into CASSSFSLSNQPQHF.

This clone was detected a few times. The rearrangement uses TRBV10-2 and TRBJ2-6; 8 bases map to TRBD1. This CDR3 has 18 amino acids. Germline values: CDR1 WSHSY, CDR2 SAAADI. Trimming removed 3 bases from V and 4 bases from J; junction bases left unmatched: 11. In DNA form, the CDR3 reads TGCGCCAGCAGTGATGGCAGGGGGCGAGGGTCGGGGGCCAACGTCCTGACTTTC. Translated, it gives CASSDGRGRGSGANVLTF.

This chain joins TRBV28 and TRBJ2-1; 7 nucleotides match TRBD2. Germline-derived CDR1 and CDR2 are MDHEN and SYDVKM. With V trimmed by 3 bases and J by 9 bases, 11 bases remained unmatched. The CDR3 is made up of 15 amino acids. CDR3 sequence (DNA): TGTGCCAGCAGTTTCGGGCTAGCGGCCTTGGGTGAGCAGTTCTTC. Translation: CASSFGLAALGEQFF.

This clone was seen a few times. The chain uses TRBV9 and TRBJ2-1; 8 bases map to TRBD2. The junction had 2 bases not matched to a gene; V was cut back by 0 bases and J by 12 bases. This CDR3 spans 12 amino acids. Per the germline V gene, CDR1 is SGDLS and CDR2 is YYNGEE. DNA of the CDR3: TGTGCCAGCAGCGTAGGGACTAGCCGGCAGTTCTTC. Translating gives CASSVGTSRQFF.